The rows below give T cell receptor beta chains drawn from one sample of a study of cytomegalovirus exposure and HLA in healthy donors. TCRdb's table, derived via immunoSEQ multiplex PCR, lists solely in-frame clones and lacks some. In the table there are 150,000 to 200,000 clones, about 81% of which are singletons. The source material was PBMCs. These receptors all stem from a man younger than 30 in good health and CMV-seronegative. CDR3s include the opening cysteine and the closing phenylalanine or tryptophan. D genes are given only for firm matches. Only part of the rows carry a size: once, few, many, or a class if the clone is expanded.

TRBV10-2,.,few,TRBJ2-1,TGCGCCAGCACTCTTAGCAATGAGCAGTTCTTC,CASTLSNEQFF
TRBV6-6,TRBD1,.,TRBJ1-5,TGTGCCAGCAGTTACACCAAGGACAGGGGTCAGCCCCAGCATTTT,CASSYTKDRGQPQHF
TRBV7-2,TRBD1,.,TRBJ1-2,TGTGCCAGCAGCTTAGTTTCCCGGGACAGTTCGACTTCTAACTATGGCTACACCTTC,CASSLVSRDSSTSNYGYTF
TRBV9,TRBD1,.,TRBJ2-1,TGTGCCAGCAGCGTAGGAGCAAGGGGGACAGGGGACAATGAGCAGTTCTTC,CASSVGARGTGDNEQFF
TRBV28,TRBD2,.,TRBJ2-1,TGTGCCAGCAGTTTATATGCTAGCGGCCTACGGGATGAGCAGTTCTTC,CASSLYASGLRDEQFF
TRBV7-9,TRBD2,.,TRBJ2-3,TGTGCCAGCAGCCGGACTAGTACTGGCACAGATACGCAGTATTTT,CASSRTSTGTDTQYF
TRBV7-2,TRBD1,.,TRBJ2-7,TGTGCCAGCAGCTTAGGTTGGAGGCTAGGGACAGGGGGTCTCGAGCAGTACTTC,CASSLGWRLGTGGLEQYF
TRBV9,.,.,TRBJ2-2,TGTGCCAGCAGCGTCCAGGGCGACACCGGGGAGCTGTTTTTT,CASSVQGDTGELFF
TRBV16,.,few,TRBJ1-1,TGTGCCAGCAGCCCTACCCTGGGGGGTCGAGGAACTGAAGCTTTCTTT,CASSPTLGGRGTEAFF
TRBV7-9,TRBD1,.,TRBJ2-5,TGTGCCAGCAGCTTCGACAGGGGAAGGGCCAAAGAGACCCAGTACTTC,CASSFDRGRAKETQYF
TRBV5-1,TRBD1,.,TRBJ2-7,TGCGCCAGCAGCGCGGCTCTCCGGGACAGTCCCTACGAGCAGTACTTC,CASSAALRDSPYEQYF
TRBV4-1,TRBD1,.,TRBJ1-1,TGCGCCAGCAGCCCCTTGGGACAGGAAGCTTTCTTT,CASSPLGQEAFF
TRBV5-1,.,.,TRBJ2-2,TGCGCCAGCAGCTTGATCCCCGGTAACACCGGGGAGCTGTTTTTT,CASSLIPGNTGELFF
TRBV7-9,TRBD1,.,TRBJ1-2,TGTGCCAGCAGCGCGTCATCCGGGACAGGGGTCTATGGCTACACCTTC,CASSASSGTGVYGYTF
TRBV25-1,TRBD1,once,TRBJ2-7,TGTGCCAGCAGTGGGATCCGGGACAGGCTCTACGAGCAGTACTTC,CASSGIRDRLYEQYF
TRBV4-3,.,.,TRBJ1-1,TGCGCCAGCAGCCAAGTGGGTCGGGGGACTGAAGCTTTCTTT,CASSQVGRGTEAFF
TRBV19,TRBD1,once,TRBJ1-2,TGTGCCAGTACTACGACAGGGAACTATGGCTACACCTTC,CASTTTGNYGYTF
TRBV5-1,TRBD2,.,TRBJ2-2,TGCGCCAGCAGCTTGGGGGGACTAGGGGTCTCAGCGGGGGAGCTGTTTTTT,CASSLGGLGVSAGELFF